This TCR beta chain was identified in a study of blood T cell repertoires in COVID-19. Turning to the study itself: The samples span acute and convalescent COVID-19 from the United States, Italy and Spain. T cells, B-cell-depleted T cells, or PBMCs provided the cDNA or gDNA that served as material.

Methods used by the authors: Quantification of nucleated cells was approximated via reference gene primer amplification. The table came from immunoSEQ multiplex PCR; TCRdb's copy has only in-frame clones and leaves some out. The D gene and trimming were derived from the DNA, and the V and J assignments and clone size from that table. The table includes 210,000 or so clones, 65% to 85% detected once. The study drew participants aged about 18 to 90 years from about two dozen US areas. The sample holds a few counts of this clone. The CDR3 contains 13 residues. Between the trimmed V and J ends, which lost 4 bases and 8 bases, there was a span of 15 bases. CDR1 is SGDLS and CDR2 is YYNGEE in the germline V gene.

This TCR came from a man younger than 45 with acute COVID-19. Sequencing was done on a sample of PBMCs or T cells enriched from blood (not recorded which). The rearrangement uses TRBV9 and TRBJ1-2; perhaps TRBD1 as D (5 bases). This chain's CDR3 is CASSPEGLGGYTF. The CDR3 nucleotides are TGTGCCAGCAGCCCGGAGGGGTTGGGGGGCTACACCTTC.